This TCR beta chain comes out of a study of blood T cell repertoires in COVID-19. Across the study: Nucleic acid was either cDNA or gDNA, and it came from T cells, B-cell-depleted T cells, or PBMCs.

The CDR3 consists of 15 residues. Trimming shortened V by 3 bases and J by 0 bases, and 11 bases separated the two germline ends. CDR1 is MDHEN and CDR2 is SYDVKM in the germline V gene. Clinical history as reported by participants underpinned cohort assignment. Recovered Cohort 3 donors showed two negative PCRs, clearance, or symptom resolution. Method: immunoSEQ multiplex PCR; TCRdb's copy keeps in-frame clones and lacks some. The table has 150,000 to 250,000 clones, approximately 80% seen once. The receptor's source is a man aged 40-50 years who had recovered from COVID-19. The source material was PBMCs or T cells enriched from blood (not recorded which). This chain joins TRBV28 and TRBJ1-2, with TRBD1 as a possible D gene (5 bases). CDR3 sequence: CASSFAGGSNYGYTF. The CDR3 DNA follows: TGTGCCAGCAGTTTCGCGGGGGGGTCTAACTATGGCTACACCTTC.